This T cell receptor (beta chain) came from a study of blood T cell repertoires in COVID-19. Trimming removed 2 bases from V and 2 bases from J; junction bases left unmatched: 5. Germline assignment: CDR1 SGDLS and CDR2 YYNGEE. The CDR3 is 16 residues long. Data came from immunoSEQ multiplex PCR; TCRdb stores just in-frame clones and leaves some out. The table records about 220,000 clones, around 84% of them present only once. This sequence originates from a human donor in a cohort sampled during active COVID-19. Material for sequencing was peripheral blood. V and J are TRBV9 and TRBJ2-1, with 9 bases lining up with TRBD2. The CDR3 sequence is CASSVLGGGAYNEQFF. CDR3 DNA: TGTGCCAGCAGCGTTTTGGGCGGGGGGGCCTACAATGAGCAGTTCTTC. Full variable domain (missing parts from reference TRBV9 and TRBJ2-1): DSGVTQTPKHLITATGQRVTLRCSPRSGDLSVYWYQQSLDQGLQFLIQYYNGEERAKGNILERFSAQQFPDLHSELNLSSLELGDSALYFCASSVLGGGAYNEQFFGPGTRLTVL.